The T cell receptor (beta chain) under discussion was sequenced for a study of high-grade serous ovarian cancer treatment subgroups. Tumor tissue was taken before any definitive surgery or chemotherapy was given. V lost 4 bases, J lost 5 bases, and 1 base stayed unmatched. The CDR3 is 14 amino acids. Germline CDR1 reads SGHTA; CDR2 reads FQGTGA. Only in-frame clones appear in the TCRdb table, and some are missing; sequencing was by immunoSEQ multiplex PCR. The sample yields just over 35,000 clones, roughly 83% seen once. This chain connects TRBV7-3 to TRBJ2-7; TRBD2 matches at 14 bases. This clonotype was sampled from a human donor with high-grade serous ovarian cancer. Sequenced: tumor tissue. CDR3 sequence reads: CASSSGLAGDEQYF. Written as DNA, the CDR3 is TGTGCCAGCAGCTCGGGACTAGCGGGAGACGAGCAGTACTTC.